Following are 4 T cell receptor beta chains from one sample sequenced in a study of shared clonotypes between healthy human individuals. Profiling relied on immunoSEQ multiplex PCR, and the TCRdb table lists in-frame clones only, not all of them. This table holds more than 2,000,000 clones, approximately 90% found once. Sequences were obtained from naive CD4+ T cells sorted from blood. Subset meaning: CD45RA+ positively selected. The receptors derive from a man aged 18-30 years in good health.

The CDR3 loop is CAGSSRQGLAKNIQYF. In nucleotides, the CDR3 is TGTGCCGGGAGTTCCAGACAGGGTTTAGCCAAAAACATTCAGTACTTC. This chain uses TRBV6-5 with TRBJ2-4; 7 nucleotides line up with TRBD1. J gave up 0 bases and V 11 bases, and 13 bases lay outside the gene matches. Germline loops: CDR1 MNHEY, CDR2 SVGAGI. The CDR3 sequence is 16 residues long.

The rearrangement links TRBV5-8 to TRBJ2-5; 9 bases map to TRBD1. The V segment lost 4 bases and the J segment 5 bases; nucleotides outside the gene matches: 6. In germline, CDR1 is SGHTS, CDR2 YDEGEE. This CDR3 contains 14 residues. This chain's CDR3 is CASSATGGRETQYF. The CDR3 DNA reads as TGTGCCAGCAGCGCTACAGGGGGCCGGGAGACCCAGTACTTC.

The rearrangement uses TRBV19 and TRBJ1-6; no reliable D call. Trimming cost V 9 bases and J 5 bases, with 11 bases left between them. Germline CDR1 LNHDA, CDR2 SQIVND (reference sequence). This CDR3 has 13 residues. CDR3 in DNA: TGTGCCAGCTCCGCGACCCATAATTCACCCCTCCACTTT. Protein: CASSATHNSPLHF.

The chain joins TRBV5-1 to TRBJ1-3; TRBD1 might be the D (6 bases). Germline V gene sequence: CDR1 SGHRS, CDR2 YFSETQ. V was clipped by 5 bases and J by 1 base, with 16 bases between them. The CDR3 has 16 amino acids. CDR3 DNA: TGCGCCAGCAGACTGGATACAGGGCTTTCTGGAAACACCATATATTTT. This sequence encodes CASRLDTGLSGNTIYF.